The T cell receptor beta chain described here comes from a study of blood T cell repertoires in COVID-19. Study-level background: Samples representing acute and convalescent COVID-19 were sourced from the United States, Italy and Spain. In each case, the material was cDNA or gDNA derived from T cells, B-cell-depleted T cells, or PBMCs.

Libraries were prepared by immunoSEQ multiplex PCR; TCRdb keeps only in-frame clonotypes and omits some of them. The repertoire includes 130,000 to 150,000 clones, 87% of them detected once, and over 4% sits in the top ten. This CDR3 is built from 15 residues. Germline V gene data show CDR1 as LGHNA and CDR2 as YSLEER. V shed 7 bases, J shed 4 bases, and the junction held 11 bases outside the gene matches. The study drew participants aged about 18 to 90 years from some 23 US areas. A case of COVID-19 had been met by exposed participants within 2 weeks before study entry. The chain links TRBV4-3 to TRBJ2-7; 9 bases are shared with TRBD1. This clonotype was sampled from a woman between 35 and 50 years old who had been exposed to COVID-19. Sequencing used PBMCs or T cells enriched from blood (not recorded which). CDR3 residues: CASTSGRDREYEQYF. The CDR3, as DNA: TGCGCCAGCACCTCTGGGCGGGACAGGGAATACGAGCAGTACTTC.